This is a list of T cell receptor beta chains from one sample in a study of cytomegalovirus exposure and HLA in healthy donors. Clones were sequenced by immunoSEQ multiplex PCR, and TCRdb holds only the in-frame ones, with some missing. This table holds more than 55,000 clones, 90% found once. The specimen was PBMCs. The receptor source for this set is a man between 18 and 29 years old in good health and CMV-seronegative. CDR3s include the opening cysteine and the closing phenylalanine or tryptophan. The order of the fields is V gene, J gene, CDR3 protein.

v_gene: TRBV5-1; j_gene: TRBJ2-7; CDR3aa: CASSSISQGSEQYF
v_gene: TRBV28; j_gene: TRBJ1-2; CDR3aa: CASSWTDYGYTF
v_gene: TRBV19; j_gene: TRBJ2-1; CDR3aa: CASSITSGSSYNEQFF
v_gene: TRBV27; j_gene: TRBJ2-3; CDR3aa: CASSPGLGRSTDTQYF
v_gene: TRBV19; j_gene: TRBJ1-3; CDR3aa: CASTQQGYSGNTIYF
v_gene: TRBV27; j_gene: TRBJ1-2; CDR3aa: CASRPGGGLGGYTF
v_gene: TRBV28; j_gene: TRBJ2-5; CDR3aa: CGSRSGLAGRWAISETQYF
v_gene: TRBV4-1; j_gene: TRBJ2-5; CDR3aa: CASSQEALAGGPGNPETQYF
v_gene: TRBV15; j_gene: TRBJ1-3; CDR3aa: CATSRDRWGGNSGNTIYF
v_gene: TRBV4-1; j_gene: TRBJ1-1; CDR3aa: CASSQAGQRPEAFF
v_gene: TRBV7-2; j_gene: TRBJ2-1; CDR3aa: CASSLGGGQGIPYREQFF
v_gene: TRBV6-5; j_gene: TRBJ2-1; CDR3aa: CASSYKPSSYNEQFF
v_gene: TRBV5-6; j_gene: TRBJ2-1; CDR3aa: CASSRMKTPTSGRSREQFF
v_gene: TRBV19; j_gene: TRBJ1-5; CDR3aa: CASSITTGTASNQPQHF
v_gene: TRBV6-5; j_gene: TRBJ2-7; CDR3aa: CASSYGQGLSSYEQYF
v_gene: TRBV19; j_gene: TRBJ2-7; CDR3aa: CASGAGTGTYEQYF
v_gene: TRBV18; j_gene: TRBJ1-2; CDR3aa: CASSATRTSLTNYGYTF
v_gene: TRBV18; j_gene: TRBJ1-4; CDR3aa: CASSPRPTGSREKLFF
v_gene: TRBV5-1; j_gene: TRBJ2-6; CDR3aa: CASSSGTGAAGGANVLTF
v_gene: TRBV29-1; j_gene: TRBJ2-6; CDR3aa: CSVEGGPNVLTF
v_gene: TRBV10-1; j_gene: TRBJ2-5; CDR3aa: CASSEGLAGDQETQYF
v_gene: TRBV19; j_gene: TRBJ2-5; CDR3aa: CASSIWAGAPQETQYF
v_gene: TRBV19; j_gene: TRBJ2-3; CDR3aa: CASSIEATRRARNTQYF
v_gene: TRBV2; j_gene: TRBJ1-3; CDR3aa: CASRDRGNTIYF
v_gene: TRBV7-2; j_gene: TRBJ2-7; CDR3aa: CASSLVEGEGWYEQYF
v_gene: TRBV9; j_gene: TRBJ2-5; CDR3aa: CATSRTSGNQETQYF
v_gene: TRBV7-2; j_gene: TRBJ1-2; CDR3aa: CASSSNPTGGYGYTF
v_gene: TRBV28; j_gene: TRBJ2-1; CDR3aa: CASRYDPTRGEQFF
v_gene: TRBV19; j_gene: TRBJ2-2; CDR3aa: CASSTGVLMNTGELFF
v_gene: TRBV5-6; j_gene: TRBJ1-1; CDR3aa: CASSFGDRTNTEAFF
v_gene: TRBV2; j_gene: TRBJ1-3; CDR3aa: CASSALGQSISSGNTIYF
v_gene: TRBV2; j_gene: TRBJ2-3; CDR3aa: CASSPLAGTDTQYF
v_gene: TRBV6-6; j_gene: TRBJ2-1; CDR3aa: CASSYSNNEQFF
v_gene: TRBV7-3; j_gene: TRBJ1-1; CDR3aa: CASSLGAWDTEAFF
v_gene: TRBV7-3; j_gene: TRBJ1-3; CDR3aa: CASSPGWGPGNTIYF
v_gene: TRBV5-8; j_gene: TRBJ2-7; CDR3aa: CASSLNRGQYF
v_gene: TRBV30; j_gene: TRBJ2-3; CDR3aa: CAWNRGGSTDTQYF
v_gene: TRBV5-6; j_gene: TRBJ2-7; CDR3aa: CASSPGQGPYEQYF
v_gene: TRBV18; j_gene: TRBJ2-3; CDR3aa: CASSPPGANTQYF
v_gene: TRBV2; j_gene: TRBJ2-1; CDR3aa: CASSGPTSFQFF
v_gene: TRBV2; j_gene: TRBJ2-1; CDR3aa: CASSELGGAYNEQFF
v_gene: TRBV7-2; j_gene: TRBJ2-2; CDR3aa: CASRWDSAPSNTGELFF
v_gene: TRBV4-1; j_gene: TRBJ1-4; CDR3aa: CASSQVGTGREKLFF
v_gene: TRBV6-1; j_gene: TRBJ2-6; CDR3aa: CASSRDRANVLTF
v_gene: TRBV19; j_gene: TRBJ1-5; CDR3aa: CASSIRGGNQPQHF
v_gene: TRBV7-2; j_gene: TRBJ2-7; CDR3aa: CASSFAQGANEQYF
v_gene: TRBV28; j_gene: TRBJ1-2; CDR3aa: CASSLWTGGNYGYTF
v_gene: TRBV6-4; j_gene: TRBJ2-2; CDR3aa: CASSADRGYTGELFF
v_gene: TRBV28; j_gene: TRBJ2-3; CDR3aa: CASSFFRTGPSTDTQYF
v_gene: TRBV28; j_gene: TRBJ1-5; CDR3aa: CASSLWAHQPQHF
v_gene: TRBV5-6; j_gene: TRBJ2-2; CDR3aa: CASSLGGTNTGELFF
v_gene: TRBV5-1; j_gene: TRBJ2-2; CDR3aa: CASSWTSGNTGELFF
v_gene: TRBV27; j_gene: TRBJ2-1; CDR3aa: CASSLTGDPPYNEQFF